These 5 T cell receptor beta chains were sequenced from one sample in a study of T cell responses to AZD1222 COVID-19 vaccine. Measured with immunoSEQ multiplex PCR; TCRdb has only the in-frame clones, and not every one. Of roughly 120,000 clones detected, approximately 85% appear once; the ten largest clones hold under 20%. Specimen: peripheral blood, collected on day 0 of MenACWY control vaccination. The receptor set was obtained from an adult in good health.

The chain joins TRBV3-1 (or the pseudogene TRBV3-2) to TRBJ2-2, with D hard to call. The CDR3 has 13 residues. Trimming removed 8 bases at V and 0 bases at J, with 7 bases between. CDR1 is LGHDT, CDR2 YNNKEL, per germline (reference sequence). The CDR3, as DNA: TGTGCCAGCTTGCGGTCGAACACCGGGGAGCTGTTTTTT. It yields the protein CASLRSNTGELFF.

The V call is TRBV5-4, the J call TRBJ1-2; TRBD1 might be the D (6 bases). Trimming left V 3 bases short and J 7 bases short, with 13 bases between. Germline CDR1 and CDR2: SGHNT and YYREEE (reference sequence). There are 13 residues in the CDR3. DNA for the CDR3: TGTGCCAGCAGCTACGACAGGCACGGTGGCTACACCTTC. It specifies CASSYDRHGGYTF.

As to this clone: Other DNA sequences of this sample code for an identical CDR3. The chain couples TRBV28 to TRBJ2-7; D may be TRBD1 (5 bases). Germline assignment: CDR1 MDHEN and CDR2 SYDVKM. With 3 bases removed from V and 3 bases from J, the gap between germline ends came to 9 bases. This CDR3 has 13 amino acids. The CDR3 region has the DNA TGTGCCAGCAGTTTGGGCCAGGGCTACGAGCAGTACTTC. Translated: CASSLGQGYEQYF.

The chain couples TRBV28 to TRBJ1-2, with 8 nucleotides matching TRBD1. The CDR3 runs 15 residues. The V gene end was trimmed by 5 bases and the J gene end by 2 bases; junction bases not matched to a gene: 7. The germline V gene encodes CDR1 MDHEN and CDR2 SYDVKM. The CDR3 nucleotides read TGTGCCAGCAGTACCGGACAGGGAGGGAACTATGGCTACACCTTC. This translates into CASSTGQGGNYGYTF.

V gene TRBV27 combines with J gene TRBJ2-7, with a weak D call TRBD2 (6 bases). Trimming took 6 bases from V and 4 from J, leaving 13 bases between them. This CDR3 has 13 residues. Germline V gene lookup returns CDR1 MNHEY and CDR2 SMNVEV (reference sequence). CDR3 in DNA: TGTGCCAGCAGGGGCCCGGGGGTATACGAGCAGTACTTC. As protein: CASRGPGVYEQYF.